Described below is a single TCR beta chain sequence and its context. TCRdb's copy holds only in-frame clones and misses some; the assay was immunoSEQ multiplex PCR. The sample comprises about 98,000 clones, around 85% of which are singletons, and 3.5% to 5% rests with the top ten. The data belong to a study of cytomegalovirus exposure and HLA in healthy donors. The CDR3 runs to 17 residues. V lost 3 bases, J lost 4 bases, and 21 bases lay in between. Germline loops: CDR1 SSHAT, CDR2 FNYEAQ (reference sequence). The chain is built from TRBV7-7 and TRBJ2-5, with D perhaps matching TRBD1 (6 bases). The receptor comes from a woman aged 25 to 39 in good health and CMV-seronegative. Specimen: PBMCs. CDR3 nucleotides: TGTGCCAGCAGCTTGGGCCTCCGGGACACTCGGGGAGAGACCCAGTACTTC. Translation gives CASSLGLRDTRGETQYF.